The table lists the clone carrying this T cell receptor beta chain with a few counts. No antigen is known for it. TCRdb reprocessed the reads via MiXCR and lists one record per CDR3 protein. Counted here are tens of thousands of distinct CDR3 sequences, 20% to 30% occurring once; the ten biggest clones make up roughly 50%. This sample stems from a study of T cell repertoires in cytomegalovirus infection. CDR3 length equals 13 residues. Trimming removed 4 bases from V and 5 bases from J, with 12 bases in between. CDR1 and CDR2 from the germline V gene are SGHRS and YFSETQ. This sequence originates from a human donor in good health (CMV status not recorded). Some clones in this sample may be carry-over from other donors' samples. This rearrangement joins TRBV5-1 to TRBJ2-5; D is ambiguous. This material consisted of CD8+ T cells from cultured PBMCs, taken from culture after CMV antigen stimulation. CDR3 nucleotides: TGCGCCAGCAGCGGAGACCTGATGGAGACCCAGTACTTC. This translates into CASSGDLMETQYF.